This T cell receptor (beta chain) emerged from a study of neurological immune-mediated disorders. The sample's time point: longitudinal time-point 1 (baseline). The starting material, 2 million PBMCs stored at -80 C, gave rise to the unsorted libraries. General observations from the study: None of the CDR3 amino acid sequences in expanded clones turned up in more than one subject, which points to private repertoires in all groups.

Ten or more counts support this clonotype. Its antigen is currently unknown. 5'RACE employing 10-nucleotide random UMIs yielded the cDNA. A single run covered 15-18 subjects with over 200 million TCR-beta sequences. One entry per CDR3 protein, called by TCRdb with MiXCR from the 5' RACE reads. The table lists tens of thousands of distinct CDR3 sequences, about 13% of them singletons, with about 4.5% in the top ten. The CDR3 is made up of 17 amino acids. The receptor comes from a female donor with HTLV-1-associated myelopathy (HAM/TSP). Sequenced input: PBMCs. This chain uses TRBV21-1 with TRBJ1-5; the table's D call TRBD1 went unverified against the DNA. TRBV21-1 is a documented pseudogene. Here the CDR3 reads CASSLGDRDQSNQPQHF. CDR3 coding DNA: TGTGCCAGCAGCCTAGGGGACAGGGACCAGAGCAATCAGCCCCAGCATTTT.